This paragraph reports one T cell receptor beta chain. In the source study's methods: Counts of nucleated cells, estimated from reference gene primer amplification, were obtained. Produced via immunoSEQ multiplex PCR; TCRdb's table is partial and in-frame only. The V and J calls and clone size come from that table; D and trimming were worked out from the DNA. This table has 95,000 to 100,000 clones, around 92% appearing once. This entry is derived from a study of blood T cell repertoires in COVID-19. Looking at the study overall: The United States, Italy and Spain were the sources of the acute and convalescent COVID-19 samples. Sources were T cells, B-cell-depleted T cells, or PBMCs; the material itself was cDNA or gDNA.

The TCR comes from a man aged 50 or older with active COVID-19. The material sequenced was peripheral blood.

DNA of the CDR3: TGCGCCAGCAGCCGCTCCTGGGAGCCCTTGGGCTACAATGAGCAGTTCTTC. Protein sequence: CASSRSWEPLGYNEQFF. The genes are TRBV5-1 and TRBJ2-1; perhaps TRBD2 as D (5 bases). CDR1 and CDR2 from the germline V gene are SGHRS and YFSETQ. CDR3 length: 17 amino acids. The V end lost 4 bases, the J end lost 3 bases, and 20 bases lay between the germline ends.